One and the same sample provided the 21 T cell receptor beta chains below, sequenced in a study of blood T cell repertoires in COVID-19. Some clones are missing from TCRdb's copy, which holds only in-frame ones; the method was immunoSEQ multiplex PCR. The sample shows some 44,000 clones, roughly 86% of them seen only once. The sequencing input was peripheral blood. The receptors come from a man between 60 and 70 years old with active COVID-19.

The rearrangement joins TRBV20-1 to TRBJ1-1; 7 bases align to TRBD1. The J segment lost 6 bases and the V segment lost 5 bases, leaving 3 bases of the junction unmatched. Germline V lookup: CDR1 DFQATT, CDR2 SNEGSKA (reference sequence). The CDR3 is 11 residues long. The CDR3 DNA sequence: TGCAGTGCTCCAGGGACAGCTGAAGCTTTCTTT. Protein sequence: CSAPGTAEAFF.

The rearrangement joins TRBV30 to TRBJ1-1; D possibly corresponds to TRBD1 (6 bases). This CDR3 has 15 residues. Germline CDR1 and CDR2: GTSNPN and SVGIG (reference sequence). V lost 0 bases and J lost 4, with 15 bases in between. The CDR3 protein is CAWSVRAGAVTEAFF. DNA for the CDR3: TGTGCCTGGAGTGTACGCGCGGGGGCGGTCACTGAAGCTTTCTTT.

The V and J genes are TRBV6-5 and TRBJ2-7, with 7 bases that match TRBD1. The CDR3 is 14 amino acids. J gave up 3 bases and V 6 bases, and 8 bases lay outside the gene matches. CDR1 and CDR2 (germline): MNHEY, SVGAGI. CDR3 loop: CASSRGQADYEQYF. For the CDR3, the DNA is TGTGCCAGCAGCCGCGGACAGGCCGACTACGAGCAGTACTTC.

In regard to this clone: The DNA is omitted, as the CDR3 cannot be located on it reliably, and the CDR3 follows TCRdb's listing. CDR3: CASSFGQGATF. The chain recombines TRBV12-3 or TRBV12-4 with TRBJ1-2; TRBD1 is the table's D call and was not checked against the DNA. The CDR3 is made up of 11 amino acids, end residues included.

The chain is built from TRBV6-5 and TRBJ2-4, with a weak D call TRBD2 (5 bases). Trimming stripped 6 bases from V and 7 bases from J, with 19 bases between. In germline, CDR1 is MNHEY, CDR2 SVGAGI. The CDR3 loop spans 15 amino acids. The CDR3 nucleotides are TGTGCCAGCAGCGACGGACTGGCTTTATCGAACATTCAGTACTTC. Translation: CASSDGLALSNIQYF.

In its sample, this clone was seen once. V is TRBV6-5 and J is TRBJ2-5; 8 nucleotides align to TRBD2. Looked up from germline, CDR1 is MNHEY and CDR2 is SVGAGI. Trimming took 4 bases from V and 5 from J; bases not matched to a gene: 6. The CDR3 has 14 residues. This chain's CDR3 is CASSSRPGGETQYF. As DNA, the CDR3 is TGTGCCAGCAGTTCCCGACCGGGGGGGGAGACCCAGTACTTC.

This clone was picked up one time. This chain joins TRBV2 and TRBJ2-7, with TRBD2 identical over 8 bases. CDR3 length: 14 amino acids. In germline, CDR1 is SNHLY, CDR2 FYNNEI. The junction had 8 bases not matched to a gene; V was cut back by 6 bases and J by 4 bases. Here the CDR3 reads CASRPGTRPYEQYF. The CDR3 nucleotides are TGTGCCAGCAGACCCGGGACTAGACCATACGAGCAGTACTTC.

The rearrangement links TRBV3-1 (or the pseudogene TRBV3-2) to TRBJ2-5, with TRBD1 identical over 11 bases. The germline V gene has CDR1 LGHDT and CDR2 YNNKEL (reference sequence). Germline trimming cut 1 base from V and 5 bases from J; bases unmatched to any gene: 9. CDR3 length: 17 amino acids. The CDR3 DNA reads as TGTGCCAGCAGCCAAGGCTACAGGACAGGGGGCGGCGAGACCCAGTACTTC. This encodes CASSQGYRTGGGETQYF.

This clone was seen a single time. The J gene is TRBJ1-2, the V gene TRBV9, with no clear D. The V end lost 0 bases, the J end lost 2 bases, and 11 bases lay between the germline ends. Germline loops: CDR1 SGDLS, CDR2 YYNGEE. The CDR3 totals 15 residues. The CDR3 is CASSVEISGNYGYTF. In nucleotides, the CDR3 is TGTGCCAGCAGCGTAGAGATCAGCGGGAACTATGGCTACACCTTC. Looking up the rest from reference TRBV9 and TRBJ1-2 gives the full variable domain: DSGVTQTPKHLITATGQRVTLRCSPRSGDLSVYWYQQSLDQGLQFLIQYYNGEERAKGNILERFSAQQFPDLHSELNLSSLELGDSALYFCASSVEISGNYGYTFGSGTRLTVV.

The table lists this clone with a few counts. The J gene is TRBJ2-1, the V gene TRBV9, with TRBD2 matching 8 bases. Germline CDR1 reads SGDLS; CDR2 reads YYNGEE. The CDR3 length is 12 residues. The trim removed 2 bases at V and 10 bases at J, leaving 2 bases unmatched. The CDR3 sequence is CASSVSGEEQFF. CDR3 DNA sequence: TGTGCCAGCAGCGTTAGCGGGGAGGAGCAGTTCTTC.

This clone was counted only a few times. The same CDR3 arises from other DNA sequences in this sample as well. V and J are TRBV4-2 and TRBJ2-2, with TRBD2 matching over 8 bases. The CDR3 is 15 residues long. Germline lookup yields CDR1 LGHNA and CDR2 YNFKEQ. V lost 0 bases and J lost 4; bases outside the gene matches: 1. In nucleotides, the CDR3 is TGTGCCAGCAGCCAAGATGCGGGGGGCACCGGGGAGCTGTTTTTT. Its translation: CASSQDAGGTGELFF.

The chain recombines TRBV27 with TRBJ1-4, with TRBD1 matching 9 bases. Trimming removed 3 bases from V and 4 bases from J; junction bases left unmatched: 9. This CDR3 comprises 17 residues. The germline V gene encodes CDR1 MNHEY and CDR2 SMNVEV (reference sequence). CDR3 amino acids: CASSFAGQGSFNEKLFF. In DNA, the CDR3 is TGTGCCAGCAGTTTTGCGGGACAGGGATCCTTTAATGAAAAACTGTTTTTT.

The chain uses TRBV6-5 and TRBJ1-3; D uncertain. V lost 6 bases and J 0 bases, leaving 9 bases between the germline ends. Germline CDR1 is MNHEY and CDR2 is SVGAGI. The CDR3 loop spans 14 amino acids. The chain's CDR3 is CASSIQSSGNTIYF. CDR3 sequence (DNA): TGTGCCAGCAGCATACAGAGCTCTGGAAACACCATATATTTT.

V gene TRBV4-3 combines with J gene TRBJ2-5, with D perhaps matching TRBD1 (6 bases). The CDR3 contains 16 residues. V lost 0 bases and J lost 4, with 15 bases in between. Germline V gives CDR1 LGHNA, CDR2 YSLEER. The CDR3 here is CASSQDAGAQAETQYF. The CDR3 nucleotides read TGCGCCAGCAGCCAAGATGCAGGGGCGCAGGCAGAGACCCAGTACTTC.

The chain joins TRBV10-3 to TRBJ1-2, with 8 bases identical to TRBD1. This CDR3 is 14 amino acids long. CDR1 and CDR2 (germline): ENHRY, SYGVKD. Trimming removed 7 bases from V and 2 bases from J; junction bases left unmatched: 6. In DNA form, the CDR3 reads TGTGCCATCATGAAGACAGGGGAGAACTATGGCTACACCTTC. It specifies CAIMKTGENYGYTF.

This clone was recorded once. This chain uses TRBV11-2 with TRBJ2-7, with TRBD1 matching 7 bases. Trimming took 1 base from V and 4 from J; bases not matched to a gene: 4. This CDR3 has 14 amino acids. Germline-derived CDR1 and CDR2 are SGHAT and FQNNGV. The CDR3 DNA sequence: TGTGCCAGCAGCTTAGTGGGACAGAAATACGAGCAGTACTTC. Translation: CASSLVGQKYEQYF.

The genes are TRBV29-1 and TRBJ2-3; 7 positions match TRBD1. Per germline, CDR1 SQVTM and CDR2 ANQGSEA. The CDR3 sequence is 14 residues long. Losses at the gene ends were 7 bases for V and 4 bases for J; bases not matched to a gene: 11. CDR3 DNA: TGCAGCGCCTACGGACAGGCCCTAGCAGATACGCAGTATTTT. Residues: CSAYGQALADTQYF.

The gene calls are TRBV28 and TRBJ1-1, with 8 nucleotides matching TRBD1. This CDR3 is 12 amino acids long. Per germline, CDR1 MDHEN and CDR2 SYDVKM. The ends lost 6 bases at V and 4 bases at J; junction bases unmatched: 1. The CDR3 loop is CASRQGGTEAFF. Written as DNA, the CDR3 is TGTGCCAGCAGACAGGGGGGCACTGAAGCTTTCTTT.

V and J are TRBV11-1 and TRBJ2-2; 8 bases are shared with TRBD1. The CDR3 runs 16 residues. Germline V lookup: CDR1 SGHAT, CDR2 FQDESV (reference sequence). V dropped 5 bases and J dropped 6; count of bases not matched to a gene: 11. For the CDR3, the DNA is TGTGCCAGCAGCCAAAGGGACAGGAGTGACGCCGGGGAGCTGTTTTTT. This codes for CASSQRDRSDAGELFF.

This chain links TRBV27 with TRBJ2-1; 11 bases are shared with TRBD2. The CDR3 contains 13 residues. V dropped 5 bases and J dropped 12; count of bases not matched to a gene: 6. CDR1 and CDR2 from the germline V gene are MNHEY and SMNVEV (reference sequence). CDR3 in DNA: TGTGCCAGCAGTCGACTAGCGGGAAGGGTGCAGTTCTTC. It codes for CASSRLAGRVQFF.

The rearrangement uses TRBV4-1 and TRBJ1-2; D unclear. The germline V and J ends were trimmed by 1 base and 8 bases, with 14 bases remaining between them. Germline loops: CDR1 MGHRA, CDR2 YSYEKL. This CDR3 is built from 14 residues. The CDR3 protein is CASSQGTRRGGYTF. Here the CDR3 DNA reads TGCGCCAGCAGCCAAGGGACCAGGCGGGGAGGCTACACCTTC.